The TCR beta chain described here comes from a study of T cells in tumors after PD-1 blockade. As for this clone: No antigen is known for it.

Data came from immunoSEQ multiplex PCR; TCRdb stores just in-frame clones and leaves some out. This sample has 50,000 or so clones, with roughly 73% found just once. The V end was cut by 4 bases, the J end by 1 base, with 14 bases between. The length of the CDR3 is 16 residues. Germline V lookup: CDR1 KGHDR, CDR2 SFDVKD. Findings and caveats of the study: Blood contained about 44% of the tumor's TCR clonotypes.

Tumor or blood genomic DNA was sequenced, with inputs of about 550 ng to 6,500 ng. The V call is TRBV24-1, the J call TRBJ2-3; D remains ambiguous. The sequenced sample was PBMCs, obtained before anti-PD-1 treatment. This receptor was taken from a human donor with basal cell carcinoma. CDR3 loop: CATSDSASFGTDTQYF. The CDR3 DNA reads TGTGCCACCAGTGACTCCGCTTCATTCGGCACAGATACGCAGTATTTT.